The sequence of this T cell receptor (beta chain) was determined in a study of blood T cell repertoires in COVID-19. Trimming took off 3 bases at V and 5 bases at J, with 20 bases between the two ends. The CDR3 runs 16 residues. Germline assignment: CDR1 SGDLS and CDR2 YYNGEE. Only one count was recorded for this clone. Clones were read by immunoSEQ multiplex PCR, and TCRdb kept only the in-frame ones, dropping some. The table lists under 550,000 clones, 70% to 90% of them singletons. This chain links TRBV9 with TRBJ2-5; a weak D match, TRBD2 (6 bases). This TCR was recovered from a man younger than 35 with COVID-19, enrolled during active disease. Sequenced: peripheral blood. The CDR3 DNA follows: TGTGCCAGCAGCGGGGGTGGCGGGGTGGATTCGGAGACCCAGTACTTC. Amino acids: CASSGGGGVDSETQYF. Supplemented by reference TRBV9 and TRBJ2-5, the full variable domain reads DSGVTQTPKHLITATGQRVTLRCSPRSGDLSVYWYQQSLDQGLQFLIQYYNGEERAKGNILERFSAQQFPDLHSELNLSSLELGDSALYFCASSGGGGVDSETQYFGPGTRLLVL.